Presented here are 13 T cell receptor beta chains from one specimen sequenced in a study of tumor-infiltrating lymphocytes in primary liver carcinoma listed by TCRdb under 2017. Total RNA and DNA were co-extracted without cell sorting from around 20-30 mg of bulk tissue using the AllPrep DNA/RNA mini kit. The sample was run on an Illumina HiSeq 2500. A constant-region primer and ProtoScript II reverse transcriptase were used to reverse-transcribe TCRbeta-specific cDNA from about 500 ng total RNA. TCRbeta libraries were built with three nested multiplex PCR rounds, a slightly modified ARM-PCR procedure. Each of the first two PCR rounds ran for around 11 cycles and used multiplex TRBV1-TRBV30 forward primers together with a Cbeta reverse primer. In-frame beta chains were kept once TCRdb had trimmed the public reads at Q25 with fastp and called clones with MiXCR. Records with the same CDR3 protein are collapsed into one entry carrying the most frequent genes and DNA. The sample table lists about 100,000 distinct CDR3 sequences, about 67% of them with a count of one. Around 12% of the sample rests with the top ten.

Sequenced material: liver tumor tissue from sampling region 2. Read against the paper, the sample's cell subset or site label means: tumor region T2, inferior pole. Receptors were obtained from a woman aged 60-75 years with primary liver carcinoma and hepatitis B virus infection.

To note about this clonotype: An end of the junction does not agree with germline; a read error may underlie this. The V gene is TRBV29-1, the J gene TRBJ1-2; D is unclear. The CDR3 totals 10 residues. Germline CDR1 SQVTM, CDR2 ANQGSEA. CDR3 nucleotide sequence: TGCAGTGTTGAAGGATCGAGCTACACCTTC. It specifies CSVEGSSYTF.

Worth noting for this clonotype: This is likely a read error, given that the CDR3 carries no conserved phenylalanine or tryptophan at its end. The genes are TRBV12-3 or TRBV12-4 and TRBJ2-1; 9 nucleotides align to TRBD2. The J segment lost 6 bases and the V segment lost 6 bases, leaving 9 bases of the junction unmatched. There are 15 residues in the CDR3. CDR3: CASRGEREAPNEQFL. The CDR3 DNA sequence: TGTGCCAGCAGGGGCGAGCGGGAGGCCCCCAATGAGCAGTTCTTG.

About this clonotype itself: The conserved phenylalanine or tryptophan is not found at the CDR3 terminus, so this likely reflects a read error. Because the CDR3's place on the DNA is in doubt, the DNA is left out and the CDR3 is given as listed by TCRdb. The rearrangement joins TRBV11-2 to TRBJ2-2; no DNA check was done on the table's D call, TRBD2. The germline V gene encodes CDR1 SGHAT and CDR2 FQNNGV. The CDR3 extends over 17 residues, inclusive of both ends. The CDR3 sequence: CASSFGGTSEVTGELSY.

As to this clonotype: This likely comes from a read error, as the CDR3 has no conserved phenylalanine or tryptophan at its end. Here the CDR3 reads CSVKYDSNTEAFV. The CDR3, as DNA: TGCAGCGTTAAATACGACAGTAACACTGAAGCTTTCGTT. The rearrangement uses TRBV29-1 and TRBJ1-1, with D possibly matching TRBD1 (5 bases). CDR3 length: 13 amino acids. V was shortened by 5 bases and J by 2 bases, with 12 bases between the two germline ends. Germline V CDR1 and CDR2: SQVTM, ANQGSEA.

This clonotype has only one observation. The junction shows a germline mismatch at one end, possibly a read error. The chain carries TRBV5-1 and TRBJ2-1; D remains unclear. Germline V gene sequence: CDR1 SGHRS, CDR2 YFSETQ. This CDR3 comprises 14 residues. Written as DNA, the CDR3 is TGCGTCAGCAGCTTTAGCTGGAGTCGGGATGAGCAGTTCTTC. This translates into CVSSFSWSRDEQFF.

Comments on this clonotype: This may be a read error, as it is one base from a much larger clone. This chain connects TRBV29-1 to TRBJ1-2, with D hard to call. CDR3 length: 10 amino acids. The germline gives CDR1 SQVTM, CDR2 ANQGSEA. The CDR3 reads CRAEESSYTF. CDR3 in DNA: TGCAGGGCTGAAGAATCGAGCTACACCTTC.

This clonotype was seen a handful of times. A much larger clonotype is one base distant, so this may be a read error. V is TRBV29-1 and J is TRBJ1-2; D is undetermined. Germline CDR1 and CDR2: SQVTM and ANQGSEA. The V gene lost 4 bases and the J gene lost 4 bases, with 16 bases spanning the gap. The CDR3 extends over 14 amino acids. CDR3 loop: CSVGTCDGSYGYTF. The DNA of the CDR3 is TGCAGCGTTGGAACCTGTGACGGTTCCTATGGCTACACCTTC.

In the case of this clonotype: Germline and junction disagree at one end, which may indicate a read error. The rearrangement joins TRBV28 to TRBJ2-3; 9 bases are a match to TRBD1. The germline gives CDR1 MDHEN, CDR2 SYDVKM. This CDR3 contains 15 residues. CDR3 bases: TGTACCAGCGCTTCCTGGGACAGGGTCACAGGTACGCAGTATTTT. Translated, it gives CTSASWDRVTGTQYF.

V and J are TRBV5-4 and TRBJ2-1; D uncertain. The germline CDR1 and CDR2 sequences are SGHNT and YYREEE (reference sequence). CDR3 length equals 16 residues. V gave up 0 bases and J gave up 6 bases, with 16 bases separating them. The CDR3 here is CASSLGIVGRSNEQFF. Here the CDR3 DNA reads TGTGCCAGCAGCTTGGGCATAGTGGGCCGTAGCAATGAGCAGTTCTTC.

Concerning this clonotype: Given a much more abundant clone one base away, this may be a read error. The J gene is TRBJ2-2, the V gene TRBV5-1, with D tentatively TRBD1 or TRBD2 (5 bases each). Germline V lookup: CDR1 SGHRS, CDR2 YFSETQ. The CDR3 consists of 13 residues. The CDR3: CASSLTGTVELFF. The DNA of the CDR3 is TGCGCCAGCAGCCTGACGGGGACCGTGGAGCTGTTTTTT.

Points on this clonotype: Just one base apart from a much larger clone, this may be a read error. V usage is TRBV15 and J usage is TRBJ2-1; TRBD2 aligns across 8 bases. This CDR3 has 14 amino acids. Germline V lookup: CDR1 LNHNV, CDR2 YYDKDF (reference sequence). The junction had 7 bases not matched to a gene; V was cut back by 8 bases and J by 4 bases. CDR3 sequence: CATQGTRVYNEQFF. DNA for the CDR3: TGTGCCACCCAGGGGACTAGGGTATACAATGAGCAGTTCTTC.

On this clonotype itself: The missing conserved phenylalanine or tryptophan at the end of this CDR3 makes a read error likely. The DNA is omitted, as the CDR3 cannot be located on it reliably, and the CDR3 follows TCRdb's listing. The chain uses TRBV11-2 and TRBJ2-1. From its first to its last residue, the CDR3 has 12 amino acids. Germline CDR1 reads SGHAT; CDR2 reads FQNNGV. CDR3: CASSLGSNERFL.

Details on this clonotype: A much bigger clone sits one base away, suggesting this may be a read error. The chain has TRBV5-1 and TRBJ2-5, with D perhaps given as TRBD1 or TRBD2 (5 bases each). Trimming took off 0 bases at V and 11 bases at J, with 17 bases between the two ends. Germline V CDR1 and CDR2: SGHRS, YFSETQ. The CDR3 is made up of 14 amino acids. CDR3: CASSLAGTYNEQYF. CDR3 bases: TGCGCCAGCAGCTTGGCCGGGACCTACAATGAGCAGTACTTC.